This is a list of T cell receptor beta chains from one sample in a study of shared clonotypes between healthy human individuals. Profiled with immunoSEQ multiplex PCR; TCRdb holds only in-frame clones, not every one. The sample holds a few million clones, over 90% seen once. The sequenced sample was naive CD4+ T cells from PBMCs. These receptors originate from a man aged 18 to 35 in good health. Some clones in this sample may be carry-over from other donors' samples. Both conserved end residues are part of each CDR3. D genes are given only for firm matches. Clone size is stated in some rows and not others, as once, few, many or a class when expanded.

V,J,D,length,size,DNA,CDR3
TRBV7-2,TRBJ2-7,-,12,-,TGTGCCAGCAGCCGAGGGTACTACGAGCAGTACTTC,CASSRGYYEQYF
TRBV7-9,TRBJ2-7,-,15,once,TGTGCCAGCAGCTTAGAGCCAGGAGCCTCCTACGAGCAGTACTTC,CASSLEPGASYEQYF
TRBV28,TRBJ2-3,-,14,-,TGTGCCAGCAGTCCCCCAGGGAGGCCAGATACGCAGTATTTT,CASSPPGRPDTQYF
TRBV5-1,TRBJ1-4,-,13,-,TGCGCCAGCAGCTTGCTGGTCGGTGAAAAACTGTTTTTT,CASSLLVGEKLFF
TRBV11-3,TRBJ2-3,TRBD2,15,-,TGTGCCAGCAGCCCGGGACTAGCGAGCACAGATACGCAGTATTTT,CASSPGLASTDTQYF
TRBV18,TRBJ1-1,-,14,-,TGTGCCAGCTCACCACGAAGCAGGAACACTGAAGCTTTCTTT,CASSPRSRNTEAFF
TRBV7-6,TRBJ1-4,-,14,-,TGTGCCAGCAGCTTAGGACAGTATAATGAAAAACTGTTTTTT,CASSLGQYNEKLFF
TRBV6-1,TRBJ1-5,-,15,-,TGTGCCAGCAGTGAAATGGGAGCGGGGACTCAGCCCCAGCATTTT,CASSEMGAGTQPQHF
TRBV6-6,TRBJ2-1,-,16,-,TGTGCCAGCAGTTACTCGGCGCGGGACGCGTACAATGAGCAGTTCTTC,CASSYSARDAYNEQFF
TRBV6-5,TRBJ2-5,-,13,-,TGTGCCAGCAGTTACGTGCGGCAAGAGACCCAGTACTTC,CASSYVRQETQYF
TRBV6-1,TRBJ1-3,-,12,-,TGTGCCTCCGGGGTCACTGGAAACACCATATATTTT,CASGVTGNTIYF
TRBV2,TRBJ2-5,-,14,-,TGTGCCAGCAGTGAAAGCTTCAGGCAAGAGACCCAGTACTTC,CASSESFRQETQYF
TRBV7-9,TRBJ2-7,TRBD2,15,-,TGTGCCAGCAGCCCCGGGACTAGCGGGAAGTACGAGCAGTACTTC,CASSPGTSGKYEQYF
TRBV5-5,TRBJ1-1,TRBD1,15,-,TGTGCCAGCAGCGTACAGGGACAGATGAACACTGAAGCTTTCTTT,CASSVQGQMNTEAFF
TRBV6-5,TRBJ1-1,-,13,few,TGTGCCAGCAGTTACAACTGGGTCACTGAAGCTTTCTTT,CASSYNWVTEAFF
TRBV18,TRBJ1-2,-,14,-,TGTGCCAGCTCACCACGGGGGCGCGACTATGGCTACACCTTC,CASSPRGRDYGYTF
TRBV5-5,TRBJ2-7,-,12,once,TGTGCCAGCAGCTCCACTACCTACGAGCAGTACTTC,CASSSTTYEQYF
TRBV7-3,TRBJ2-3,TRBD1,14,-,TGTGCCAGCAGCTTCGACAGGGGGACAGATACGCAGTATTTT,CASSFDRGTDTQYF
TRBV9,TRBJ2-3,-,13,-,TGTGCCAGCAGCGGACCTATTGGGGATACGCAGTATTTT,CASSGPIGDTQYF
TRBV30,TRBJ2-7,TRBD1,16,-,TGTGCCTGGAGCCGGAAGTGGGACAGGAGATACTACGAGCAGTACTTC,CAWSRKWDRRYYEQYF
TRBV14,TRBJ1-1,-,13,-,TGTGCCAGCAGCCAAGCTCTAACGGGAAAAGCTTTCTTT,CASSQALTGKAFF
TRBV15,TRBJ1-5,-,17,-,TGTGCCACCAGCAGAGAGCTTCCGTGGGGGAGCAATCAGCCCCAGCATTTT,CATSRELPWGSNQPQHF
TRBV7-2,TRBJ2-4,-,14,-,TGTGCCAGCAGCTTAGTGCGCACGGTCGACATTCAGTACTTC,CASSLVRTVDIQYF
TRBV28,TRBJ1-5,TRBD1,15,-,TGTGCCAGCAGTTTGGGACAGGGGCTCAATCAGCCCCAGCATTTT,CASSLGQGLNQPQHF
TRBV5-4,TRBJ1-3,-,14,-,TGTGCCAGCAGCTTGGGGGTTTCTGGAAACACCATATATTTT,CASSLGVSGNTIYF